Here is one TCR beta chain with its context. Its antigen is as yet unknown. The CDR3 extends 3 residues past the end of the read, so its final part is completed from the germline J gene. The entry originates in a study of T cells in women clearing cervical HPV infection. Study information: Blood came at first lesion visit for cases, post-clearance for controls.

With 7 bases clipped from V and 3 bases from J, the junction kept 8 bases outside the gene matches. This CDR3 is 13 amino acids long. The germline V gene has CDR1 GTSNPN and CDR2 SVGIG (reference sequence). Regarding the study as a whole: It is unknown whether associations predate infection; no effector/memory or HPV-specific sorting.

Clones were sequenced by immunoSEQ multiplex PCR, and TCRdb holds only the in-frame ones, with some missing. This sample's table reports more than 30,000 clones. This chain joins TRBV30 and TRBJ2-7; TRBD1 matches at 8 bases. The material sequenced was blood buffy coat. The receptor was derived from a woman aged 18 to 69 with a cervical HPV16 infection that either progressed to CIN3+ or cleared (not recorded which). The CDR3 bases that were read are TGTGCCTCTACCGGGACAGGTTACTACGAG. This encodes CASTGTGYYE. In full, the CDR3 is CASTGTGYYEQYF.